The 19 T cell receptor beta chains reported below all come from one sample, sequenced in a study of T-cell reconstitution after alpha-beta-depleted transplantation in children. It was with unique molecular identifiers that the TCRbeta library was prepared. TCRdb reprocessed the PCR reads via MiXCR and lists one record per CDR3 protein. The sample has under 450,000 distinct CDR3 sequences, 10% to 15% seen once. This specimen was PBMCs, taken from the stem cell graft. The receptors were gathered from a human donor who donated a stem cell graft to a child with Fanconi anemia.

The gene calls are TRBV20-1 and TRBJ1-1; possible D gene TRBD1, 5 bases. The CDR3 contains 14 residues. V lost 3 bases and J lost 1, with 12 bases in between. Looked up from germline, CDR1 is DFQATT and CDR2 is SNEGSKA (reference sequence). CDR3 DNA: TGCAGTGCTAGGGGACCTCTGGAGAACACTGAAGCTTTCTTT. Amino acid sequence: CSARGPLENTEAFF.

The sample holds a few counts of this clonotype. V and J are TRBV18 and TRBJ1-5; D is unresolved. The V gene's germline CDR1 is KGHSH and CDR2 LQKENI. The CDR3 is 14 amino acids. Trimming took 2 bases from V and 5 from J, leaving 10 bases between them. CDR3 in amino acids: CASSPEAIYQPQHF. The CDR3 bases are TGTGCCAGCTCACCAGAGGCCATTTATCAGCCCCAGCATTTT.

The chain couples TRBV30 to TRBJ1-6; TRBD1 is a possible D gene (5 bases). Germline V gene data show CDR1 as GTSNPN and CDR2 as SVGIG (reference sequence). The germline V and J ends were trimmed by 0 bases and 10 bases, with 16 bases remaining between them. CDR3 length: 15 residues. CDR3 protein: CAWSVSARGGSPLHF. DNA for the CDR3: TGTGCCTGGAGTGTTTCGGCCCGGGGGGGATCACCCCTCCACTTT.

The chain employs TRBV11-1 and TRBJ2-7, with D tentatively TRBD1 (5 bases). The CDR3 totals 13 residues. V was shortened by 6 bases and J by 7 bases, with 16 bases between the two germline ends. Germline CDR1 reads SGHAT; CDR2 reads FQDESV (reference sequence). In DNA form, the CDR3 reads TGTGCCAGCAGGGATCGACATAACAGGGAGCAGTACTTC. This sequence encodes CASRDRHNREQYF.

This clonotype was recorded a few times. The chain recombines TRBV2 with TRBJ1-2, with TRBD1 matching 9 bases. This CDR3 is 15 amino acids long. The V gene's germline CDR1 is SNHLY and CDR2 FYNNEI. J was trimmed by 8 bases and V by 6 bases; bases with no gene match: 13. The chain's CDR3 is CASSPILGQGNGYTF. DNA of the CDR3: TGTGCCAGCAGCCCTATTCTGGGACAGGGTAACGGCTACACCTTC.

This clonotype was found a few times. The V and J genes are TRBV6-5 and TRBJ1-5; D unclear. Trimming removed 4 bases at V and 3 bases at J, with 7 bases between. The germline CDR1 and CDR2 sequences are MNHEY and SVGAGI. This CDR3 is built from 13 residues. CDR3 amino acids: CASSLDVNQPQHF. CDR3 nucleotide sequence: TGTGCCAGCAGTTTGGATGTCAATCAGCCCCAGCATTTT.

This clonotype was observed at least ten times. The chain has TRBV4-3 and TRBJ1-2; D unresolved. The CDR3 is made up of 17 amino acids. Germline CDR1 reads LGHNA; CDR2 reads YSLEER. V lost 0 bases, J lost 0 bases, and 14 bases lay in between. The CDR3 DNA is TGCGCCAGCAGCCAAGATACCTCAGGCCCTACTAACTATGGCTACACCTTC. Translated, it gives CASSQDTSGPTNYGYTF.

The rearrangement links TRBV3-1 to TRBJ2-3; the D gene is possibly TRBD1 (5 bases). From germline, CDR1 is LGHDT and CDR2 YNNKEL (reference sequence). This CDR3 is 15 amino acids long. V lost 5 bases and J 2 bases, leaving 14 bases between the germline ends. Written as DNA, the CDR3 is TGTGCCAGCAGCACATCACAGGAGATCACAGATACGCAGTATTTT. Its translation: CASSTSQEITDTQYF.

This clonotype turned up a few times. The chain couples TRBV7-3 to TRBJ2-1; 9 nucleotides line up with TRBD2. The CDR3 loop spans 16 amino acids. Germline assignment: CDR1 SGHTA and CDR2 FQGTGA. J gave up 2 bases and V 1 base, and 3 bases lay outside the gene matches. The CDR3 bases are TGTGCCAGCAGCTTAAGGGTAGCGGGGGCCTACAATGAGCAGTTCTTC. Protein product: CASSLRVAGAYNEQFF.

This clonotype was counted many times. The rearrangement links TRBV4-2 to TRBJ2-5; a weak D match, TRBD2 (7 bases). This CDR3 contains 16 residues. CDR1 and CDR2 from the germline V gene are LGHNA and YNFKEQ. V was shortened by 0 bases and J by 1 base, with 12 bases between the two germline ends. The DNA for the CDR3 is TGTGCCAGCAGCCAAGATAGGGGGGGGGCCCAAGAGACCCAGTACTTC. Translation gives CASSQDRGGAQETQYF.

This clonotype was detected a few times. CDR3 nucleotides: TGTGCCAGCAGCGCGGACTACAATCAGCCCCAGCATTTT. This encodes CASSADYNQPQHF. The rearrangement links TRBV7-2 to TRBJ1-5; unclear D gene. With 5 bases removed from V and 3 bases from J, the gap between germline ends came to 8 bases. The germline CDR1 and CDR2 sequences are SGHTA and FQGNSA. CDR3 length: 13 amino acids.

At least ten counts were recorded for this clonotype. The V gene is TRBV6-2 or TRBV6-3, the J gene TRBJ1-3; possible D gene TRBD1, 6 bases. Germline CDR1 and CDR2: MNHEY and SVGEGT. Trimming removed 2 bases at V and 4 bases at J, with 12 bases between. The CDR3 has 15 amino acids. CDR3 nucleotide sequence: TGTGCCAGCAGTTACACCCGGGACATCGGAAACACCATATATTTT. It codes for CASSYTRDIGNTIYF.

The V gene is TRBV25-1, the J gene TRBJ2-5; D assignment may be TRBD1 or TRBD2 (5 bases each). This CDR3 region has 11 residues. V lost 3 bases to trimming and J lost 9 bases, with 8 bases between them. Germline V lookup: CDR1 MGHDK, CDR2 SYGVNS. The chain's CDR3 is CASSDPGPQYF. CDR3 nucleotides: TGTGCCAGCAGTGACCCGGGGCCCCAGTACTTC.

The V and J genes are TRBV7-9 and TRBJ1-2; TRBD1 agrees at 10 bases. There are 17 residues in the CDR3. The V segment lost 4 bases and the J segment 5 bases; nucleotides outside the gene matches: 13. Germline loops: CDR1 SEHNR, CDR2 FQNEAQ (reference sequence). CDR3 in amino acids: CASSSGTGVQIGYGYTF. CDR3 DNA sequence: TGTGCCAGCAGCTCTGGGACAGGGGTGCAGATCGGGTATGGCTACACCTTC. The full variable domain, in which reference TRBV7-9 and TRBJ1-2 provide the parts outside the CDR3, is DTGVSQNPRHKITKRGQNVTFRCDPISEHNRLYWYRQTLGQGPEFLTYFQNEAQLEKSRLLSDRFSAERPKGSFSTLEIQRTEQGDSAMYLCASSSGTGVQIGYGYTFGSGTRLTVV.

Worth noting for this clonotype: It may be a read error: a sequence one base away is much more abundant. The chain combines TRBV25-1 with TRBJ1-3; 10 nucleotides line up with TRBD1. Germline CDR1 and CDR2: MGHDK and SYGVNS. CDR3 size: 15 residues. V trimming: 9 bases; J trimming: 0 bases; junction bases outside the gene matches: 5. In DNA form, the CDR3 reads TGTGCCAGTAGGGGACAGGGGAACTCTGGAAACACCATATATTTT. Its protein product is CASRGQGNSGNTIYF. The full variable domain, in which reference TRBV25-1 and TRBJ1-3 provide the parts outside the CDR3, is EADIYQTPRYLVIGTGKKITLECSQTMGHDKMYWYQQDPGMELHLIHYSYGVNSTEKGDLSSESTVSRIRTEHFPLTLESARPSHTSQYLCASRGQGNSGNTIYFGEGSWLTVV.

The J gene is TRBJ1-2, the V gene TRBV20-1; D is unresolved. The CDR3 is 12 amino acids. Trimming stripped 3 bases from V and 0 bases from J, with 5 bases between. CDR1 is DFQATT and CDR2 is SNEGSKA in the germline V gene (reference sequence). CDR3 DNA sequence: TGCAGTGCTAGTGATCCTAACTATGGCTACACCTTC. Its protein product is CSASDPNYGYTF.

V and J are TRBV10-2 and TRBJ2-2; no clear D. Germline V gene sequence: CDR1 WSHSY, CDR2 SAAADI. V was pared by 2 bases and J by 2 bases, with 3 bases between. The CDR3 contains 13 residues. The CDR3, as DNA: TGCGCCAGCAGTGAGATCAACACCGGGGAGCTGTTTTTT. It specifies CASSEINTGELFF.

The chain links TRBV7-2 to TRBJ2-7; TRBD2 agrees at 9 bases. CDR3 length: 15 amino acids. Trimming removed 4 bases from V and 4 bases from J; junction bases left unmatched: 8. Germline assignment: CDR1 SGHTA and CDR2 FQGNSA. The DNA for the CDR3 is TGTGCCAGCAGCTCCCTGGGGCGGGGGGGATACGAGCAGTACTTC. Amino acid sequence: CASSSLGRGGYEQYF.

This clonotype was observed many times. The J gene is TRBJ2-3, the V gene TRBV2, with D unresolved. V was clipped by 5 bases and J by 2 bases, with 11 bases between them. Germline V gives CDR1 SNHLY, CDR2 FYNNEI. CDR3 length: 14 residues. CDR3 nucleotides: TGTGCCAGCAGTTTTTCATCCCTCACAGATACGCAGTATTTT. Its protein is CASSFSSLTDTQYF.